What follows are 17 T cell receptor beta chains derived from one specimen sequenced in a study of metastatic and nonmetastatic thyroid tumors (dated by TCRdb to the early 2020s). Before undergoing thyroid surgery, none of the patients had been given any kind of treatment. The library was obtained by PCR. This sample was sequenced with an Illumina HiSeq 4000. The raw public reads went through TCRdb reprocessing: fastp at Q25, MiXCR clone calling, in-frame beta chains kept. The sample profile shows fewer than 15,000 clones; roughly 12% of them were found once. The ten largest make up 13% to 15% of the sample. What was sequenced was blood. Source of these receptors: a female donor with papillary thyroid cancer or a benign thyroid nodule (not recorded which). Some clones in this sample may be carry-over from other donors' samples.

This clone counts as medium-sized. The rearrangement links TRBV6-5 to TRBJ2-1; possible D gene TRBD2, 6 bases. Germline V lookup: CDR1 MNHEY, CDR2 SVGAGI. V lost 0 bases and J lost 5, with 14 bases in between. This CDR3 has 16 residues. CDR3 loop: CASSYSRRAGNNEQFF. The CDR3 bases are TGTGCCAGCAGTTACTCGAGGAGGGCCGGGAACAATGAGCAGTTCTTC.

This clone was observed at least ten times. The chain couples TRBV18 to TRBJ2-2; 9 nucleotides line up with TRBD1. CDR1 and CDR2 from the germline V gene are KGHSH and LQKENI. This CDR3 is built from 17 residues. The V gene end was trimmed by 3 bases and the J gene end by 4 bases; junction bases not matched to a gene: 9. The CDR3 protein is CASSPSRTGVSTGELFF. DNA of the CDR3: TGTGCCAGCTCACCGAGTAGGACAGGGGTGAGCACCGGGGAGCTGTTTTTT.

In its sample, this clone was seen a few times. The chain carries TRBV12-3 or TRBV12-4 and TRBJ2-7; D not certain. The CDR3 has 11 residues. V was shortened by 4 bases and J by 3 bases, with 4 bases between the two germline ends. In DNA, the CDR3 is TGTGCCAGCAGTTACAACTACGAGCAGTACTTC. Translated: CASSYNYEQYF.

In this sample, this clone turned up many times. This chain uses TRBV7-8 with TRBJ2-3; 8 positions agree with TRBD2. The CDR3 sequence is 16 residues long. After removal of 5 bases from V and 0 bases from J, the junction contained 7 bases not matched to a gene. CDR1 is SGHVS, CDR2 FQNEAQ, per germline. In DNA form, the CDR3 reads TGTGCCAGCAGCCCGAGCGGGAGAGCTAGCACAGATACGCAGTATTTT. The encoded protein is CASSPSGRASTDTQYF. The full variable domain, its missing parts supplied by reference TRBV7-8 and TRBJ2-3, is GAGVSQSPRYKVAKRGQDVALRCDPISGHVSLFWYQQALGQGPEFLTYFQNEAQLDKSGLPSDRFFAERPEGSVSTLKIQRTQQEDSAVYLCASSPSGRASTDTQYFGPGTRLTVL.

This clone is labeled medium-sized (0.01 to 0.1%). This rearrangement joins TRBV27 to TRBJ2-1; 13 nucleotides agree with TRBD2. The CDR3 is 16 residues long. After removal of 6 bases from V and 9 bases from J, the junction contained 11 bases not matched to a gene. From germline, CDR1 is MNHEY and CDR2 SMNVEV (reference sequence). CDR3 nucleotide sequence: TGTGCCAGCAGGGTCCGGACTAGCGGGGGTTTAGGTGAGCAGTTCTTC. Translating gives CASRVRTSGGLGEQFF.

This clone has a count of ten or more. This CDR3 is CASSQDRSGGARETQYF. CDR3 nucleotides: TGCGCCAGCAGCCAAGATCGTAGCGGGGGGGCCCGAGAGACCCAGTACTTC. The V gene is TRBV4-1, the J gene TRBJ2-5, with 11 bases identical to TRBD2. CDR3 length equals 17 residues. Trimming at V came to 0 bases and at J to 4 bases, leaving 7 bases not matched to a gene. Germline lookup yields CDR1 MGHRA and CDR2 YSYEKL.

By share, this clone counts as medium-sized. At the DNA level, this CDR3 is encoded by other sequences in the same sample as well. The chain has TRBV6-1 and TRBJ2-7; TRBD1 might be the D (5 bases). The CDR3 extends over 15 amino acids. The germline CDR1 and CDR2 sequences are MNHNS and SASEGT. V gave up 1 base and J gave up 4 bases, with 14 bases separating them. The CDR3 sequence is CASSEGEAGRYEQYF. CDR3 sequence (DNA): TGTGCCAGCAGTGAAGGTGAGGCAGGGCGATACGAGCAGTACTTC.

This clone was seen many times. The chain carries TRBV20-1 and TRBJ2-7; D gene ambiguous. The ends were cut back, 3 bases at V and 3 bases at J, with 15 bases in the middle. Germline V CDR1 and CDR2: DFQATT, SNEGSKA (reference sequence). There are 14 residues in the CDR3. CDR3 DNA: TGCAGTGCTAGCGAAAGCGCTGGTGTCTACGAGCAGTACTTC. This translates into CSASESAGVYEQYF.

This clone was observed at least ten times. A read error is possible here, since a much larger clone lies one base away. The V and J genes are TRBV5-1 and TRBJ2-1; the match to TRBD2 covers 11 bases. This CDR3 is built from 15 residues. Germline loops: CDR1 SGHRS, CDR2 YFSETQ. The CDR3 DNA follows: TGCGCCAGCAAAATAGCGGGGGGGCCTAACAATGAGCAGCTCTTC. Its translation: CASKIAGGPNNEQLF. The full variable domain, in which reference TRBV5-1 and TRBJ2-1 provide the parts outside the CDR3, is KAGVTQTPRYLIKTRGQQVTLSCSPISGHRSVSWYQQTPGQGLQFLFEYFSETQRNKGNFPGRFSGRQFSNSRSEMNVSTLELGDSALYLCASKIAGGPNNEQLFGPGTRLTVL.

This clone is labeled medium-sized. The rearrangement uses TRBV11-1 and TRBJ2-2, with TRBD2 identical over 7 bases. V shed 8 bases and J 1 base; nucleotides not matched to a gene: 13. Looked up from germline, CDR1 is SGHAT and CDR2 is FQDESV (reference sequence). CDR3 length: 17 residues. CDR3 loop: CASAPAGGSQNTGELFF. Written as DNA, the CDR3 is TGTGCCAGCGCCCCCGCCGGGGGGAGCCAGAACACCGGGGAGCTGTTTTTT.

This clone has ten or more counts. This chain uses TRBV6-4 with TRBJ1-1, with D maybe TRBD1 (6 bases). Between the trimmed V and J ends, which lost 0 bases and 5 bases, there was a span of 10 bases. CDR1 MRHNA and CDR2 SNTAGT come from the germline V gene. The CDR3 runs 14 residues. The DNA of the CDR3 is TGTGCCAGCAGTGACTCGGATAGGGGGACTGAAGCTTTCTTT. Translated, it gives CASSDSDRGTEAFF.

At least ten counts were recorded for this clone. V is TRBV9 and J is TRBJ1-5; possibly TRBD1 for D (6 bases). The CDR3 has 18 residues. The germline gives CDR1 SGDLS, CDR2 YYNGEE. Between the trimmed V and J ends, which lost 0 bases and 5 bases, there was a span of 21 bases. The CDR3 is CASSVEAGRGDPHQPQHF. For the CDR3, the DNA is TGTGCCAGCAGCGTAGAGGCAGGGAGGGGGGACCCTCATCAGCCCCAGCATTTT. Full variable domain (outside the CDR3, taken from reference TRBV9 and TRBJ1-5): DSGVTQTPKHLITATGQRVTLRCSPRSGDLSVYWYQQSLDQGLQFLIQYYNGEERAKGNILERFSAQQFPDLHSELNLSSLELGDSALYFCASSVEAGRGDPHQPQHFGDGTRLSIL.

This clone occurred many times. Germline and junction disagree at one end, which may indicate a read error. The rearrangement uses TRBV11-3 and TRBJ1-2, with 8 bases aligning to TRBD1. CDR3 length equals 15 residues. Looked up from germline, CDR1 is SGHNT and CDR2 is YENEEA. The CDR3 here is CASSFTGGGLYGHTF. The CDR3 bases are TGTGCCAGCAGCTTCACAGGGGGGGGCCTCTATGGCCACACCTTC.

This clone was seen ten or more times. The V gene is TRBV7-8, the J gene TRBJ2-3; TRBD1 is a possible D gene (6 bases). V lost 5 bases and J 0 bases, leaving 12 bases between the germline ends. The CDR3 runs to 15 residues. Per the germline V gene, CDR1 is SGHVS and CDR2 is FQNEAQ. This chain's CDR3 is CASSPRQASTDTQYF. The CDR3, as DNA: TGTGCCAGCAGCCCACGACAGGCTAGCACAGATACGCAGTATTTT.

This clone showed up many times. V usage is TRBV5-1 and J usage is TRBJ1-1; the D gene is possibly TRBD1 (5 bases). Germline-derived CDR1 and CDR2 are SGHRS and YFSETQ. The CDR3 has 14 amino acids. Trimming removed 3 bases from V and 6 bases from J, with 15 bases in between. The CDR3, as DNA: TGCGCCAGCAGCTCCGGGGACGGCGGAGCTGAAGCTTTCTTT. Translated, it gives CASSSGDGGAEAFF.

This clone has more than one count but fewer than ten. Distinct nucleotide sequences in the sample also encode this CDR3. V usage is TRBV20-1 and J usage is TRBJ2-7; D call uncertain. The CDR3 runs to 15 residues. CDR1 and CDR2 from the germline V gene are DFQATT and SNEGSKA (reference sequence). V was cut by 0 bases and J by 4 bases, with 16 bases left in between. CDR3 amino acids: CSARERTPYYYEQYF. The CDR3, as DNA: TGCAGTGCTAGAGAAAGGACCCCATACTATTACGAGCAGTACTTC.

As to this clone: One end of the junction is discordant with germline, which a read error may explain. The chain has TRBV9 and TRBJ1-3, with D perhaps TRBD1 (5 bases). The germline V gene has CDR1 SGDLS and CDR2 YYNGEE. The CDR3 extends over 16 amino acids. Here the CDR3 reads CGSSIAAGKTGNTIYF. The CDR3 DNA is TGTGGCAGCAGCATAGCTGCAGGGAAAACTGGAAACACCATATATTTT.